The entry below describes one T cell receptor (beta chain). The antigen is unknown. V shed 4 bases and J 1 base; nucleotides not matched to a gene: 4. This CDR3 spans 14 amino acids. Germline values: CDR1 SNHLY, CDR2 FYNNEI. RNA extraction was followed by reverse transcription into cDNA, which acted as the sequencing template. TCRdb's copy holds only in-frame clones and misses some; the assay was immunoSEQ multiplex PCR. Here the sample spans fewer than 150,000 clones, roughly four fifths being singletons. This record belongs to a study of CD8+ T cells in alopecia areata. At the level of the study: Treated patients were given oral tofacitinib, which was dosed at 5 to 10 mg twice daily.

Overall study results and limits: Since there was just one nonresponder, nobody can yet say how baseline CD8+ expansion ties to response. It was lesional scalp, especially alopecia totalis/universalis, that showed higher clonality than normal scalp. Administration of tofacitinib significantly diminished scalp clonality and expanded CD8+ clones within the top 100.

Treatment indicated: oral pan-JAK inhibitor, 5-10 mg twice daily. The chain recombines TRBV2 with TRBJ2-7; TRBD2 matches at 7 bases. The sequence came from a human donor with alopecia areata. The input for sequencing was CD8+ T cells sorted from blood, taken at week 4, from a patient treated with tofacitinib. This chain's CDR3 is CASSVWGGSYEQYF. The CDR3 DNA sequence: TGTGCCAGCAGTGTATGGGGGGGATCCTACGAGCAGTACTTC. Variable domain in full (rest from reference TRBV2 and TRBJ2-7): EPEVTQTPSHQVTQMGQEVILRCVPISNHLYFYWYRQILGQKVEFLVSFYNNEISEKSEIFDDQFSVERPDGSNFTLKIRSTKLEDSAMYFCASSVWGGSYEQYFGPGTRLTVT.